Listed below are T cell receptor beta chains from one sample, sequenced in a study of technical replicates of blood from a few donors. Assay used: immunoSEQ multiplex PCR; TCRdb lists only in-frame clones, some missing. The top ten clones hold about 3% of a sample with some 56,000 clones, about 95% of them seen once. Sequenced: PBMCs. The receptors were sampled from a human donor in good health. Some clones in this sample may be carry-over from other donors' samples. Each CDR3 is given with its conserved first and last residue. The D gene is left open where the match is weak. Clone sizes are given selectively: once, few, many, or a class where the clone is expanded.

D gene	J gene	V gene	clone size	CDR3 protein	CDR3 DNA
NA	TRBJ2-7	TRBV5-1	once	CASSLSGVSSYEQYF	TGCGCCAGCAGCTTGTCAGGGGTCAGCTCCTACGAGCAGTACTTC
NA	TRBJ1-6	TRBV27	NA	CASTFTGVGYNSPLHF	TGTGCCAGCACTTTTACCGGGGTCGGTTATAATTCACCCCTCCACTTT
TRBD2	TRBJ2-2	TRBV4-2	NA	CASRVAGTGELFF	TGTGCCAGCAGGGTAGCGGGCACCGGGGAGCTGTTTTTT
TRBD2	TRBJ2-4	TRBV5-4	NA	CASSLSRGRTKNIQYF	TGTGCCAGCAGCTTGTCGCGCGGGAGAACCAAAAACATTCAGTACTTC
TRBD2	TRBJ2-1	TRBV4-3	NA	CASSQDWGGGNEQFF	TGCGCCAGCAGCCAAGATTGGGGGGGTGGGAATGAGCAGTTCTTC
TRBD1	TRBJ1-6	TRBV14	NA	CASSQGQGVGSPLHF	TGTGCCAGCAGCCAAGGACAGGGGGTTGGTTCACCCCTCCACTTT
TRBD2	TRBJ2-1	TRBV7-2	NA	CASSLLAGGDNEQFF	TGTGCCAGCAGCCTACTAGCGGGGGGGGACAATGAGCAGTTCTTC
NA	TRBJ1-5	TRBV10-3	NA	CAISADTPQPQHF	TGTGCCATCAGTGCAGACACACCACAGCCCCAGCATTTT
NA	TRBJ2-5	TRBV5-8	NA	CASSDKEETQYF	TGTGCCAGCAGCGACAAGGAAGAGACCCAGTACTTC
TRBD2	TRBJ2-1	TRBV4-2	NA	CASSQALAGYNEQFF	TGTGCCAGCAGCCAGGCCTTAGCGGGGTACAATGAGCAGTTCTTC